What follows describes a single T cell receptor beta chain. This sample stems from a study of blood T cell repertoires in COVID-19. Trimming shortened V by 6 bases and J by 4 bases, and 10 bases separated the two germline ends. This CDR3 comprises 13 residues. CDR1 and CDR2 from the germline V gene are MNHEY and SVGAGI. The assay was immunoSEQ multiplex PCR, and TCRdb's table has in-frame clones only and misses some. In the table there are about 98,000 clones, about 83% of which are singletons. Material for sequencing was peripheral blood. The origin of this receptor is a man aged 40-50 years with active or convalescent COVID-19. The chain combines TRBV6-5 with TRBJ1-5; perhaps TRBD1 as D (5 bases). The CDR3, as DNA: TGTGCCAGCAGAATAAACAGGAATCAGCCCCAGCATTTT. Its protein is CASRINRNQPQHF.